This T cell receptor (beta chain) appears in the sequencing data of a study of T cells in Graves' hyperthyroidism and ophthalmopathy. Looked up from germline, CDR1 is MNHNS and CDR2 is SASEGT. This CDR3 is 14 amino acids long. V gave up 6 bases and J gave up 5 bases; unmatched junction bases: 7. Graves' hyperthyroidism was deemed stable absent ophthalmopathy progression within 18 months. Fresh peripheral blood, less than 11 ml of it, supplied the PBMCs. What was amplified from RNA transcripts were TCR beta CDR3 regions. HTBI primers were used for first-round RT-PCR of the TCR CDR3. TCRdb fed the multiplex PCR reads into MiXCR, producing one record per CDR3 protein. The table lists 500,000 to 550,000 distinct CDR3 sequences, about 20% of them singletons, with approximately 26% in the top ten.

This sequence joins TRBV6-1 and TRBJ1-1; 9 bases are a match to TRBD1. The sample was blood. The source of this sequence is a man younger than 35 with Graves' hyperthyroidism. The CDR3 protein is CASRGQGLGTEAFF. In DNA form, the CDR3 reads TGTGCCAGCAGAGGACAGGGGTTGGGGACTGAAGCTTTCTTT.